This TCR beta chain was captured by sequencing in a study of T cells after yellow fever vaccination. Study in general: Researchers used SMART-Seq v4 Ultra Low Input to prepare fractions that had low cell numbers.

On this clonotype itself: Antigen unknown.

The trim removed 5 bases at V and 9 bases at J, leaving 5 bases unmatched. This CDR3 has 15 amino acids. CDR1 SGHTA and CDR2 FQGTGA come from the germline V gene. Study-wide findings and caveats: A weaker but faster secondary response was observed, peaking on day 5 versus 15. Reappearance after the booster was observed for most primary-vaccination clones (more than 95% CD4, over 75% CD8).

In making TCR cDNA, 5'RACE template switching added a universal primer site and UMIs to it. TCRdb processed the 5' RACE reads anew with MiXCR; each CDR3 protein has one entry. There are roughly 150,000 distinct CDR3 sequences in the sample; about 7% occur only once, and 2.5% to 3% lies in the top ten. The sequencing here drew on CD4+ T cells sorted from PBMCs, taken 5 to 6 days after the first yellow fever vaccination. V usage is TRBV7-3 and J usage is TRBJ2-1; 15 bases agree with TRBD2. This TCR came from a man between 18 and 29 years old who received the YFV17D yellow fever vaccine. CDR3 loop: CASSPGTSGGPEQFF. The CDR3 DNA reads TGTGCCAGCAGCCCTGGGACTAGCGGGGGGCCTGAGCAGTTCTTC.